This T cell receptor (beta chain) originates from a study of blood T cells in healthy people across ages. Using a J-beta primer mix together with a sample-barcoded 5' primer, a second PCR was run for 7 to 11 cycles. Each CDR3 protein is one row after TCRdb ran MiXCR on the 5' RACE reads. The table has about 1.4 million distinct CDR3 sequences, around 55% seen once. Note on this clonotype: As yet, its antigen is unknown.

CDR3 size: 15 residues. Per germline, CDR1 MNHEY and CDR2 SVGAGI. Germline trimming cut 6 bases from V and 3 bases from J; bases unmatched to any gene: 7. Findings and caveats of the study: Higher diversity and more naive CD4+ cells were features of long-lived donors, compared to aged donors. Researchers deemed the diversity estimates from one million T cells underestimates.

J is TRBJ2-7 and V is TRBV6-5, with 11 nucleotides matching TRBD2. The sample taken for sequencing was blood. This clonotype originated in a man between 18 and 29 years old in good health. The CDR3 is CASSRTSGSFYEQYF. CDR3 DNA: TGTGCCAGCAGCCGAACTAGCGGGAGTTTCTACGAGCAGTACTTC.